This passage covers 8 T cell receptor beta chains from one sample sequenced in a study of blood T cell repertoires in COVID-19. Produced via immunoSEQ multiplex PCR; TCRdb's table is partial and in-frame only. The repertoire includes 100,000 or so clones, more than 75% of them detected once, and about 18% sits in the top ten. Material: peripheral blood. The receptors were gathered from a man at least 80 years old with acute or convalescent COVID-19.

V and J are TRBV30 and TRBJ2-1; possibly TRBD2 for D (6 bases). The CDR3 covers 15 residues. CDR1 is GTSNPN and CDR2 is SVGIG in the germline V gene (reference sequence). The germline V and J ends were trimmed by 3 bases and 6 bases, with 18 bases remaining between them. DNA for the CDR3: TGTGCCTGGAGCGCAGGGACGGGGGAAGTCAATGAGCAGTTCTTC. It yields the protein CAWSAGTGEVNEQFF. The full variable domain, in which reference TRBV30 and TRBJ2-1 provide the parts outside the CDR3, is SQTIHQWPATLVQPVGSPLSLECTVEGTSNPNLYWYRQAAGRGLQLLFYSVGIGQISSEVPQNLSASRPQDRQFILSSKKLLLSDSGFYLCAWSAGTGEVNEQFFGPGTRLTVL.

This chain joins TRBV14 and TRBJ1-2; D is possibly TRBD1 (5 bases). The V end lost 3 bases, the J end lost 1 base, and 6 bases lay between the germline ends. Germline V gene sequence: CDR1 SGHDN, CDR2 FVKESK. This CDR3 contains 13 residues. Here the CDR3 reads CASSHDSNYGYTF. DNA for the CDR3: TGTGCCAGCAGCCACGACAGTAACTATGGCTACACCTTC.

The chain recombines TRBV19 with TRBJ2-1, with 7 bases matching TRBD2. Germline-derived CDR1 and CDR2 are LNHDA and SQIVND (reference sequence). The CDR3 loop spans 15 amino acids. V gave up 3 bases and J gave up 5 bases; unmatched junction bases: 7. The CDR3 DNA sequence: TGTGCCAGTAGTATGGCTGCGGGAGTCAACAATGAGCAGTTCTTC. Protein sequence: CASSMAAGVNNEQFF.

The chain is built from TRBV28 and TRBJ2-1; weak D call: TRBD1 (5 bases). Trimming shortened V by 6 bases and J by 6 bases, and 9 bases separated the two germline ends. CDR1 and CDR2 (germline): MDHEN, SYDVKM. The CDR3 totals 12 residues. The CDR3 reads CASRTDPNEQFF. The CDR3 bases are TGTGCCAGCAGGACAGATCCCAATGAGCAGTTCTTC.

V is TRBV4-1 and J is TRBJ1-1, with D tentatively TRBD1 (5 bases). V dropped 4 bases and J dropped 5 bases, with 17 bases sitting between them. CDR1 is MGHRA, CDR2 YSYEKL, per germline. The CDR3 contains 15 residues. CDR3 sequence: CASSPTRQGRTEAFF. Written as DNA, the CDR3 is TGCGCCAGCAGCCCCACAAGGCAGGGTAGGACTGAAGCTTTCTTT.

The chain employs TRBV18 and TRBJ1-2; D is ambiguous. Trimming removed 2 bases from V and 0 bases from J, with 13 bases in between. The CDR3 is made up of 16 amino acids. Per germline, CDR1 KGHSH and CDR2 LQKENI. CDR3 region: CASSPLAEGSNYGYTF. The CDR3 DNA follows: TGTGCCAGCTCACCATTGGCGGAGGGCTCTAACTATGGCTACACCTTC.

The rearrangement uses TRBV27 and TRBJ1-6, with 9 bases aligning to TRBD1. Trimming removed 6 bases from V and 1 base from J; junction bases left unmatched: 4. The CDR3 covers 16 residues. Germline CDR1 and CDR2: MNHEY and SMNVEV (reference sequence). CDR3 nucleotides: TGTGCCAGCAGCCGGGACAGGGCTTCCTATAATTCACCCCTCCACTTT. Its translation: CASSRDRASYNSPLHF.

The DNA for the CDR3 is TGTGCCACCTTCGTCCGGGACACGATACCGGAGCAGTACTTC. It specifies CATFVRDTIPEQYF. This sequence joins TRBV2 and TRBJ2-7; a possible D gene is TRBD1 (6 bases). Germline CDR1 reads SNHLY; CDR2 reads FYNNEI. The CDR3 is made up of 14 amino acids. V was clipped by 10 bases and J by 7 bases, with 23 bases between them.